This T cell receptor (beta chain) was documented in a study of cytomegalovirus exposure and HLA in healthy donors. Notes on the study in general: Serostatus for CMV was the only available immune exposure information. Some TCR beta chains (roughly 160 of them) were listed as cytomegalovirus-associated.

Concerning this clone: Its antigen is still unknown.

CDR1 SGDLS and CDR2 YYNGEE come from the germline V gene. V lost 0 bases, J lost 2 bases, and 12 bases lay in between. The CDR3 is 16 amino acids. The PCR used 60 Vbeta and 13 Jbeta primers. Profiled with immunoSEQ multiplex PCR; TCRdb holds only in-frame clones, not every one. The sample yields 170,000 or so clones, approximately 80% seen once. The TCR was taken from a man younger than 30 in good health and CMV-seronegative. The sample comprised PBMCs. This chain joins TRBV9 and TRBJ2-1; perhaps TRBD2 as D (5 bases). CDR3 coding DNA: TGTGCCAGCAGCGTAGACGCTAGCAGGACCTACAATGAGCAGTTCTTC. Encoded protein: CASSVDASRTYNEQFF.